This TCR beta chain was obtained from a study of T cell clones after liver transplantation. Profiled with immunoSEQ multiplex PCR; TCRdb holds only in-frame clones, not every one. The data contain fewer than 20,000 clones, 80% to 90% of them singletons. This CDR3 contains 17 residues. The germline V gene encodes CDR1 MDHEN and CDR2 SYDVKM. With V trimmed by 5 bases and J by 4 bases, 13 bases remained unmatched. The specimen comprised CD8+ T cells from blood, sampled before liver transplant. This chain joins TRBV28 and TRBJ2-1, with 8 nucleotides matching TRBD2. The sequence derives from a human donor who received a liver transplant. CDR3 amino acids: CASSTLLSGGIYNEQFF. The CDR3 coding sequence is TGTGCCAGCAGTACTCTACTAAGCGGGGGTATTTACAATGAGCAGTTCTTC.